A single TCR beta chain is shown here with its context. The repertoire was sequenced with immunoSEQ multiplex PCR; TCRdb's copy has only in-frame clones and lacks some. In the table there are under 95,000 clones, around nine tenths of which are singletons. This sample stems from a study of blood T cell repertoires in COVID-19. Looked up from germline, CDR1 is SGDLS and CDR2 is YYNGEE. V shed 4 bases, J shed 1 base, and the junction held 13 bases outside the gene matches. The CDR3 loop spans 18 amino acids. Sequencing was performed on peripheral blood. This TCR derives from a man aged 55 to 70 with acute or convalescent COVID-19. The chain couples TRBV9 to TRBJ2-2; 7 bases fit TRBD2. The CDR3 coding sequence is TGTGCCAGCAGCACCTCGGTGAGGAGCGGGGTGAACACCGGGGAGCTGTTTTTT. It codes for CASSTSVRSGVNTGELFF.